This is a list of T cell receptor beta chains from one sample in a study of vaccination effects on CD4 cells after COVID-19. Profiling relied on immunoSEQ multiplex PCR, and the TCRdb table lists in-frame clones only, not all of them. This sample carries around 50,000 clones, 60% to 85% of them seen once, and the ten largest clones take about 11%. Their antigen targets remain unknown. The material was CD4+ T cells from PBMCs cultured without peptide, obtained before COVID-19 vaccination. These receptors were collected from a human donor who had a prior SARS-CoV-2 infection. The CDR3 runs from the conserved cysteine through the conserved F or W. A D gene is named only where the DNA matches it firmly. The listing skips clone size in some rows; elsewhere it reads once, few, many or a size class.

CDR3 DNA: TGTGCCAGCAGTGAAGCGGGAAGGGGTACTACCTATGGCTACACCTTC; CDR3 protein: CASSEAGRGTTYGYTF; D gene: NA; clone size: NA; J gene: TRBJ1-2; V gene: TRBV2
CDR3 DNA: TGCAGCGTTGTTCCCCGGGGGGGGAGCACAGATACGCAGTATTTT; CDR3 protein: CSVVPRGGSTDTQYF; D gene: TRBD2; clone size: NA; J gene: TRBJ2-3; V gene: TRBV29-1
CDR3 DNA: TGTGCCAGCAGCCCAGGGACGAATACGCAGTATTTT; CDR3 protein: CASSPGTNTQYF; D gene: NA; clone size: once; J gene: TRBJ2-3; V gene: TRBV11-1
CDR3 DNA: TGTGCCTTATTAAAGGGGAGGGATTACACGGGACACTATGGCTACACCTTC; CDR3 protein: CALLKGRDYTGHYGYTF; D gene: NA; clone size: NA; J gene: TRBJ1-2; V gene: TRBV30
CDR3 DNA: TGTGCCAGTAGTATAACCCCAGCCACCGGGGAGCTGTTTTTT; CDR3 protein: CASSITPATGELFF; D gene: NA; clone size: NA; J gene: TRBJ2-2; V gene: TRBV19
CDR3 DNA: TGCGCCAGCAGCTTGGGGACTAGCGGGGGGGCCGGGTTCTTC; CDR3 protein: CASSLGTSGGAGFF; D gene: TRBD2; clone size: NA; J gene: TRBJ2-1; V gene: TRBV5-1
CDR3 DNA: TGTGCCAGCAACGGTTTCGAGGAACTCCATTGGGATACGCAGTATTTT; CDR3 protein: CASNGFEELHWDTQYF; D gene: NA; clone size: NA; J gene: TRBJ2-3; V gene: TRBV6-4
CDR3 DNA: TGTGCCAGCAGCTTAGGAGGATTTTACACTGAAGCTTTCTTT; CDR3 protein: CASSLGGFYTEAFF; D gene: NA; clone size: few; J gene: TRBJ1-1; V gene: TRBV7-2
CDR3 DNA: TGTGCCAGCAGTGATCGACGCGGGGGCCACTACAATGAGCAGTTCTTC; CDR3 protein: CASSDRRGGHYNEQFF; D gene: NA; clone size: NA; J gene: TRBJ2-1; V gene: TRBV2
CDR3 DNA: TGTGCCAGCAGCTTGGGCGGGGGACGGCGCTCTGGGGCCAACGTCCTGACTTTC; CDR3 protein: CASSLGGGRRSGANVLTF; D gene: TRBD2; clone size: NA; J gene: TRBJ2-6; V gene: TRBV5-4
CDR3 DNA: TGTGCCAGCAGTCCGACGGGTGGGGATTCACCCCTCCACTTT; CDR3 protein: CASSPTGGDSPLHF; D gene: NA; clone size: few; J gene: TRBJ1-6; V gene: TRBV25-1
CDR3 DNA: TGTGCCAGCAGCGTAGAAGGTCAGCCTGGAAACACCATATATTTT; CDR3 protein: CASSVEGQPGNTIYF; D gene: NA; clone size: NA; J gene: TRBJ1-3; V gene: TRBV9
CDR3 DNA: TGTGCCAGCAGCCCGGGACGAGCCACAGATACGCAGTATTTT; CDR3 protein: CASSPGRATDTQYF; D gene: NA; clone size: NA; J gene: TRBJ2-3; V gene: TRBV7-3
CDR3 DNA: TGTGCCAGCAGCACGGGGGGGGGCATGAACACTGAAGCTTTCTTT; CDR3 protein: CASSTGGGMNTEAFF; D gene: NA; clone size: NA; J gene: TRBJ1-1; V gene: TRBV5-6
CDR3 DNA: TGTGCCAGCAGCCAAGTGCTGCGGGGGGGCGGTGAGGGAGAGACCCAGTACTTC; CDR3 protein: CASSQVLRGGGEGETQYF; D gene: TRBD2; clone size: NA; J gene: TRBJ2-5; V gene: TRBV4-2
CDR3 DNA: TGTGCCAGCAGTTACGAGCGGGACTATGGCTACACCTTC; CDR3 protein: CASSYERDYGYTF; D gene: NA; clone size: NA; J gene: TRBJ1-2; V gene: TRBV6-6
CDR3 DNA: TGTGCCAGCAGCCAATTCAGGGACGGTGCGCGCGGCTACACCTTC; CDR3 protein: CASSQFRDGARGYTF; D gene: NA; clone size: few; J gene: TRBJ1-2; V gene: TRBV16
CDR3 DNA: TGTGCCAGCTCACCACCGGTCGTAGATACGCAGTATTTT; CDR3 protein: CASSPPVVDTQYF; D gene: NA; clone size: NA; J gene: TRBJ2-3; V gene: TRBV18
CDR3 DNA: TGTGCCAGTAGTATTGCGCTCGACAGGGTTAATTCACCCCTCCACTTT; CDR3 protein: CASSIALDRVNSPLHF; D gene: TRBD1; clone size: NA; J gene: TRBJ1-6; V gene: TRBV19
CDR3 DNA: TGTGCCAGCTCGCTGGGGGTCGGGAGGGTACAGACCCAGTACTTC; CDR3 protein: CASSLGVGRVQTQYF; D gene: TRBD2; clone size: NA; J gene: TRBJ2-5; V gene: TRBV6-6
CDR3 DNA: TGCAGCGTTGTGAGGGGAGGGTTGGAGACCCAGTACTTC; CDR3 protein: CSVVRGGLETQYF; D gene: TRBD2; clone size: NA; J gene: TRBJ2-5; V gene: TRBV29-1
CDR3 DNA: TGCGCCAGCTCCGCTAAGGGGGCCGGAGCTAACTATGGCTACACCTTC; CDR3 protein: CASSAKGAGANYGYTF; D gene: TRBD1; clone size: NA; J gene: TRBJ1-2; V gene: TRBV5-1
CDR3 DNA: TGTGCCAGCTCAGGAGGGACAATGGCTGGAAACACCATATATTTT; CDR3 protein: CASSGGTMAGNTIYF; D gene: NA; clone size: NA; J gene: TRBJ1-3; V gene: TRBV18
CDR3 DNA: TGTGCCAGCAGCTTAGATGGTGGCTATGGTGGCTACACCTTC; CDR3 protein: CASSLDGGYGGYTF; D gene: NA; clone size: NA; J gene: TRBJ1-2; V gene: TRBV7-9
CDR3 DNA: TGCGCCAGCACCCTCCTTCGGAGGACAGATACGCAGTATTTT; CDR3 protein: CASTLLRRTDTQYF; D gene: NA; clone size: NA; J gene: TRBJ2-3; V gene: TRBV10-1
CDR3 DNA: TGTGCCAGCAGCTTACTTGGGGAGGGAGTGGAGACCCAGTACTTC; CDR3 protein: CASSLLGEGVETQYF; D gene: TRBD2; clone size: NA; J gene: TRBJ2-5; V gene: TRBV7-6
CDR3 DNA: TGTGCCAGCAAGTCCAGAACAGGGACCGGGGAGCTGTTTTTT; CDR3 protein: CASKSRTGTGELFF; D gene: NA; clone size: NA; J gene: TRBJ2-2; V gene: TRBV2
CDR3 DNA: TGTGCCAGCAGCGTAGCTGGGTATGGCACAGATACGCAGTATTTT; CDR3 protein: CASSVAGYGTDTQYF; D gene: NA; clone size: NA; J gene: TRBJ2-3; V gene: TRBV9
CDR3 DNA: TGTGCCAGCAGCTTAATGGGTCGAACAACTCTCTACAATGAGCAGTTCTTC; CDR3 protein: CASSLMGRTTLYNEQFF; D gene: NA; clone size: NA; J gene: TRBJ2-1; V gene: TRBV7-3